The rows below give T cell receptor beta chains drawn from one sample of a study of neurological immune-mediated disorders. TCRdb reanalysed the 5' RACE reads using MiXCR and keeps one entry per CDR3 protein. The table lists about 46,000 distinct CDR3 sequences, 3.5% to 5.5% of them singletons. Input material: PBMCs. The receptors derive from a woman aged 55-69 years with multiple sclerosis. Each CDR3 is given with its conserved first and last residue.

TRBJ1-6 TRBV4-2 CASSQVGRNSPLHF
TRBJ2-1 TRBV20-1 CSARDRTAYNEQFF
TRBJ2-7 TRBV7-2 CASSLATGLEVHEQYF
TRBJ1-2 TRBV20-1 CSATPGQGGYTF
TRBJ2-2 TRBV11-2 CASRLAVASTGELFF
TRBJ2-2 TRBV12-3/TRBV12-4 CASSLLRDTGELFF
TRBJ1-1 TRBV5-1 CASSPGRGWTEAFF
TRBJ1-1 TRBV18 CASSPPQGEVTEAFF
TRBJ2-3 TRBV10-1 CASSERRVHTQYF
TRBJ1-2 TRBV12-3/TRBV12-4 CASSAYRDSRYTF
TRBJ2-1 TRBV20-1 CSAYRTEGLNEQFF
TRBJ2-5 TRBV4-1 CASSQGLAGETQYF
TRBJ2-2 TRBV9 CASSAASGANTGELFF
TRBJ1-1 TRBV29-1 CSVEGQGGTEAFF
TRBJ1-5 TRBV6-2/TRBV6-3 CASSDSNQPQHF
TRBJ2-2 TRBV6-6 CASSYPPGQIYTGELFF
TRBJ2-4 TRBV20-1 CSALREGAGNIQYF
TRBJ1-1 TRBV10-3 CAISEGVKNTEAFF
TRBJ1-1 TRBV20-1 CSSTGPTEAFF
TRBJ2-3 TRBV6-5 CASSSAGTSTDTQYF
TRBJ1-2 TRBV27 CASSLGTGGDATF
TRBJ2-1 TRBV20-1 CSATDFPEQFF
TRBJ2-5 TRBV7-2 CATSPGSWDETQYF
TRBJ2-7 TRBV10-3 CAISEGTGGVTEQYF
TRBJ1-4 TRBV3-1 CASSPAGVLRTNEKLFF
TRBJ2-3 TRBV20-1 CSARDSGLAGVGQYF
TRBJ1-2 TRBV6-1 CASSVGQALFYGYTF
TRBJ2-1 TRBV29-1 CSVLPGKLYNEQFF
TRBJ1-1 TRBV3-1 CASSQDLMNTEAFF
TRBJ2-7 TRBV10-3 CAISEVSSGFYEQYF
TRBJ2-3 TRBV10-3 CAISGGQADTQYF
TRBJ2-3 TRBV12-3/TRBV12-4 CASSSGQGIDTQYF
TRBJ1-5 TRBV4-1 CASSPGQGVNQPQHF
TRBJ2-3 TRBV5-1 CASSLVTSTDTQYF
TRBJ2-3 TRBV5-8 CASSLWLAGGPTDTQYF
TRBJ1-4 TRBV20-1 CSARDAGQRNEKLFF
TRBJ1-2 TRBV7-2 CASSLVGDGYTF
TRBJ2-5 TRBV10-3 CAISEQGGGETQYF
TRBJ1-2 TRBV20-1 CSATGDSYGYTF
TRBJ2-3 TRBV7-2 CASSLFGPLGNTQYF
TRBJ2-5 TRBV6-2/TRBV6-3 CASSTTSGGPGTQYF
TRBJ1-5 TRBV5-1 CASSLDPTGNQPQHF
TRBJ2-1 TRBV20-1 CSASMTVNEQFF
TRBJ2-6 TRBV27 CASSRDRRLNVLTF
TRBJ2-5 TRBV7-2 CASSVSGFQETQYF
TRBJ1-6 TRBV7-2 CASSLGTGGRSPLHF
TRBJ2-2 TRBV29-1 CSVGAERPGELFF
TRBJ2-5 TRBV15 CATSREQGIETQYF
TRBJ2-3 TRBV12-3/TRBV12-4 CASSLDRGTDTQYF
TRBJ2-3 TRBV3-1 CASSLPGLTSTDTQYF
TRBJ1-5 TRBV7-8 CASSLVDQPQHF